This T cell receptor (beta chain) was profiled in a study of blood T cells in healthy people across ages. The second PCR ran 7 to 11 cycles with a sample-barcoded 5' primer and J-beta primers. TCRdb passed the 5' RACE reads through MiXCR, listing each CDR3 protein once. The sample holds about 620,000 distinct CDR3 sequences; approximately 21% are singletons and the top ten take 3% to 4.5%. Trimming cost V 0 bases and J 1 base; bases outside gene matches: 8. Germline CDR1 LGHNA, CDR2 YSLEER. The length of the CDR3 is 17 residues. The sample was blood. The chain employs TRBV4-3 and TRBJ1-2; 7 bases line up with TRBD1. The clonotype originates from a man aged 65 to 85 in good health. CDR3 sequence reads: CASSQDVVTGDNYGYTF. CDR3 bases: TGCGCCAGCAGCCAAGATGTAGTAACAGGGGATAACTATGGCTACACCTTC.